These 14 T cell receptor beta chains share one sample of origin, sequenced in a study of T cell repertoires in cytomegalovirus infection. Their antigens are not known. TCRdb passed the reads through MiXCR, listing each CDR3 protein once. Among about a million distinct CDR3 sequences listed, around a third were seen once. The sequences come from cultured CD8+ T cells from PBMCs, collected from culture after CMV antigen stimulation. The receptors derive from a human donor in good health (CMV status not recorded). Some clones in this sample may be carry-over from other donors' samples.

This clonotype was seen a few times. The J gene is TRBJ1-5, the V gene TRBV10-2, with D hard to call. CDR1 WSHSY and CDR2 SAAADI come from the germline V gene. This CDR3 has 11 amino acids. V was clipped by 6 bases and J by 14 bases, with 14 bases between them. CDR3 bases: TGCGCCAGCAGGGCATCCGGGATCGAGCATTTT. Translating it yields CASRASGIEHF.

The J gene is TRBJ1-1, the V gene TRBV7-9, with 8 positions matching TRBD1. CDR1 is SEHNR, CDR2 FQNEAQ, per germline (reference sequence). The CDR3 covers 14 residues. Trimming removed 5 bases from V and 5 bases from J; junction bases left unmatched: 7. CDR3 nucleotide sequence: TGTGCCAGCAGCGAACCAGGGGGCATGACTGAAGCTTTCTTT. Its protein is CASSEPGGMTEAFF.

The chain links TRBV3-1 to TRBJ2-4, with a weak D call TRBD1 (5 bases). CDR1 and CDR2 from the germline V gene are LGHDT and YNNKEL (reference sequence). Trimming removed 0 bases from V and 7 bases from J, with 22 bases in between. The CDR3 consists of 18 residues. CDR3 nucleotides: TGTGCCAGCAGCCAAGATAAGACAGTAGAACCCTACATGAACATTCAGTACTTC. The encoded protein is CASSQDKTVEPYMNIQYF.

CDR3 nucleotide sequence: TGTGCCAGCAGTTCCCGGGTCAGTAGCAATCAGCCCCAGCATTTT. Protein product: CASSSRVSSNQPQHF. The J gene is TRBJ1-5, the V gene TRBV28, with unresolved D. The CDR3 runs 15 residues. V lost 4 bases, J lost 0 bases, and 10 bases lay in between. Germline assignment: CDR1 MDHEN and CDR2 SYDVKM.

This CDR3 is CASSEGTGEAYNSPLHF. The CDR3 bases are TGTGCCAGCAGTGAGGGGACAGGGGAGGCCTATAATTCACCCCTCCACTTT. This chain joins TRBV2 and TRBJ1-6; 10 nucleotides line up with TRBD1. The germline V gene encodes CDR1 SNHLY and CDR2 FYNNEI. V shed 3 bases, J shed 2 bases, and the junction held 4 bases outside the gene matches. This CDR3 has 17 residues.

In this sample, this clonotype turned up a few times. CDR3 coding DNA: TGTGCCAGCTCCGACGGGAACTATGGCTACACCTTC. It yields the protein CASSDGNYGYTF. This sequence joins TRBV27 and TRBJ1-2, with no clear D. CDR3 size: 12 residues. Trimming shortened V by 8 bases and J by 2 bases, and 9 bases separated the two germline ends. Germline values: CDR1 MNHEY, CDR2 SMNVEV (reference sequence).

Here the CDR3 reads CASSFLPGQENTNQPQHF. CDR3 DNA sequence: TGTGCCAGCAGTTTTTTACCGGGACAGGAGAACACTAATCAGCCCCAGCATTTT. This rearrangement joins TRBV12-3 or TRBV12-4 to TRBJ1-5; 8 nucleotides match TRBD1. Trimming cost V 3 bases and J 4 bases; bases outside gene matches: 14. The CDR3 totals 18 residues.

This clonotype has more than one count but fewer than ten. The chain employs TRBV7-3 and TRBJ2-1, with D perhaps matching TRBD1 (6 bases). This CDR3 has 13 amino acids. Germline CDR1 is SGHTA and CDR2 is FQGTGA. V was clipped by 4 bases and J by 8 bases, with 12 bases between them. The DNA for the CDR3 is TGTGCCAGCAGCTCACAGGGTCGGGATGAGCAGTTCTTC. Encoded protein: CASSSQGRDEQFF. The variable domain in full, with the rest retrieved from reference TRBV7-3 and TRBJ2-1, is GAGVSQTPSNKVTEKGKYVELRCDPISGHTALYWYRQSLGQGPEFLIYFQGTGAADDSGLPNDRFFAVRPEGSVSTLKIQRTERGDSAVYLCASSSQGRDEQFFGPGTRLTVL.

The rearrangement uses TRBV19 and TRBJ2-7; tentative D call: TRBD2 (5 bases). Germline V gives CDR1 LNHDA, CDR2 SQIVND (reference sequence). This CDR3 spans 17 amino acids. The V and J ends lost 5 bases and 6 bases respectively, with 26 bases between them. The CDR3 nucleotides read TGTGCCAGTAGTCAAAAGACCCCGAGGACTTTTCTACGCGAGCAGTACTTC. It is translated as CASSQKTPRTFLREQYF.

The CDR3 DNA follows: TGTGCCAGCAGCTCACAGGGGGGTAACTATGGCTACACCTTC. Protein product: CASSSQGGNYGYTF. V is TRBV5-6 and J is TRBJ1-2; 8 bases align to TRBD1. CDR1 SGHDT and CDR2 YYEEEE come from the germline V gene. This CDR3 spans 14 amino acids. Trimming took 3 bases from V and 1 from J; bases not matched to a gene: 2. Full variable domain (outside the CDR3, taken from reference TRBV5-6 and TRBJ1-2): DAGVTQSPTHLIKTRGQQVTLRCSPKSGHDTVSWYQQALGQGPQFIFQYYEEEERQRGNFPDRFSGHQFPNYSSELNVNALLLGDSALYLCASSSQGGNYGYTFGSGTRLTVV.

The rearrangement joins TRBV12-3 or TRBV12-4 to TRBJ2-1; no definite D call. This CDR3 is built from 15 residues. Trimming removed 6 bases at V and 0 bases at J, with 12 bases between. The CDR3 reads CASRNDNYSYNEQFF. As DNA, the CDR3 is TGTGCCAGCAGGAATGACAATTACTCCTACAATGAGCAGTTCTTC.

There are a few counts of this clonotype. The chain combines TRBV7-8 with TRBJ1-2; no reliable D call. Germline CDR1 SGHVS, CDR2 FQNEAQ. This CDR3 has 16 residues. V lost 1 base and J lost 7, with 19 bases in between. CDR3 coding DNA: TGTGCCAGCAGCTTAGGGGCCGGGTATGGGCGTCTTGGCTACACCTTC. It encodes CASSLGAGYGRLGYTF.

The chain recombines TRBV2 with TRBJ1-2; D is undetermined. Trimming took 0 bases from V and 5 from J, leaving 7 bases between them. CDR1 and CDR2 from the germline V gene are SNHLY and FYNNEI. The CDR3 contains 13 residues. The CDR3 is CASSEARAYGYTF. CDR3 bases: TGTGCCAGCAGTGAAGCTAGGGCTTATGGCTACACCTTC.

The sample holds a few counts of this clonotype. V gene TRBV6-1 combines with J gene TRBJ1-4, with no clear D. Germline V gene sequence: CDR1 MNHNS, CDR2 SASEGT. Trimming cost V 10 bases and J 3 bases, with 12 bases left between them. CDR3 length: 13 amino acids. This chain's CDR3 is CATRVGANEKLFF. The CDR3 bases are TGTGCCACCCGTGTTGGGGCTAATGAAAAACTGTTTTTT.